Detailed here is one TCR beta chain. Antigen: not known. Genomic DNA constituted the template upon which TCR beta VDJ and CDR3 profiling was performed. Via MiXCR, TCRdb re-called the reads, giving one row per CDR3 protein. The repertoire holds about 170,000 distinct CDR3 sequences, 55% to 75% seen once, with 35% to 50% in the top ten. This sample is part of a study of CD8+CD57+ T cells in acquired aplastic anemia. Study context: Yields of DNA that came from sorted CD4+ and CD8+ cells averaged roughly 3 ug. Study-level points and caveats: Overlap between patients and controls comprised about 28 CD8+ CDR3 sequences.

The CDR3 runs 15 residues. Germline V gene sequence: CDR1 LNHDA, CDR2 SQIVND (reference sequence). Trimming took off 3 bases at V and 2 bases at J, with 11 bases between the two ends. V and J are TRBV19 and TRBJ2-1; D is unclear. Sequenced sample: sorted CD4+, CD8+, or CD8+CD57+ T cells (not recorded which) from PBMCs. The sequence derives from a human donor in good health. Written as DNA, the CDR3 is TGTGCCAGTAGTATTGTGTTTACGGCCTACAATGAGCAGTTCTTC. Protein sequence: CASSIVFTAYNEQFF.